This T cell receptor (beta chain) was identified during a study of cytomegalovirus exposure and HLA in healthy donors. The V and J ends lost 5 bases and 0 bases respectively, with 8 bases between them. Per the germline V gene, CDR1 is SQVTM and CDR2 is ANQGSEA. This CDR3 region has 13 residues. The PCR had 60 Vbeta and 13 Jbeta primers. TCRdb's table, derived via immunoSEQ multiplex PCR, lists solely in-frame clones and lacks some. This table has over 120,000 clones, 70% to 85% appearing once. Study-wide results and limits: Later analysis demonstrated an association between a missense DCLRE1C variant and TCR beta V- and J-gene trimming. In a later analysis, across HLA loci, associated TCR counts were highest for DRB1, lowest for HLA-C.

This clone was counted many times. Its antigen is not known. What was sequenced was PBMCs. This clonotype was sampled from a woman aged 55-70 years in good health and CMV-seropositive. The chain carries TRBV29-1 and TRBJ1-3; tentatively, D is TRBD1 (5 bases). CDR3 region: CSVSQGSGNTIYF. CDR3 coding DNA: TGCAGCGTTAGTCAGGGCTCTGGAAACACCATATATTTT.